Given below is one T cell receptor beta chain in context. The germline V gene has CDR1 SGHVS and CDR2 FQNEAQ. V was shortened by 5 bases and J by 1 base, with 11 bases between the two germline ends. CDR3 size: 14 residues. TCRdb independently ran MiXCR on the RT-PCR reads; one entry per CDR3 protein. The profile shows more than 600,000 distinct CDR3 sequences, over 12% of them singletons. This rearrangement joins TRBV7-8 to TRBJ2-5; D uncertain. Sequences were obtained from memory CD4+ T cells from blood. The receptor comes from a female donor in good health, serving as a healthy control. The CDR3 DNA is TGTGCCAGCAGCCACCAACCACCCCAAGAGACCCAGTACTTC. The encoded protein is CASSHQPPQETQYF.